This T cell receptor (beta chain) was retrieved from a study of CD4 T cell repertoires in COVID-19. Study-wide results and limits: Suggested intraclonal diversification: top SARS-CoV-2-reactive clonotypes appeared in two or three memory subsets. SARS-CoV and/or HKU1 spike cultures shared between about 6.5 and 25% of SARS-CoV-2 clonotypes.

Sequenced by immunoSEQ multiplex PCR; TCRdb stores in-frame clones only, minus some. The table shows 60,000 to 90,000 clones, with around 82% occurring only once. No culture step preceded sequencing of the ex vivo isolated memory T cells. About this clone: No antigen is known for it.

The sequence was collected from a human donor who had COVID-19. The source was CD4+ T cells from peripheral blood, collected after recovery from COVID-19.

The CDR3 region is CASSTSTGGFGYTF. In nucleotides, the CDR3 is TGTGCCAGCAGTACCTCGACAGGGGGTTTCGGCTACACCTTC. The rearrangement uses TRBV27 and TRBJ1-2, with TRBD1 identical over 9 bases. CDR1 MNHEY and CDR2 SMNVEV come from the germline V gene (reference sequence). The CDR3 has 14 amino acids. V dropped 5 bases and J dropped 8; count of bases not matched to a gene: 9.